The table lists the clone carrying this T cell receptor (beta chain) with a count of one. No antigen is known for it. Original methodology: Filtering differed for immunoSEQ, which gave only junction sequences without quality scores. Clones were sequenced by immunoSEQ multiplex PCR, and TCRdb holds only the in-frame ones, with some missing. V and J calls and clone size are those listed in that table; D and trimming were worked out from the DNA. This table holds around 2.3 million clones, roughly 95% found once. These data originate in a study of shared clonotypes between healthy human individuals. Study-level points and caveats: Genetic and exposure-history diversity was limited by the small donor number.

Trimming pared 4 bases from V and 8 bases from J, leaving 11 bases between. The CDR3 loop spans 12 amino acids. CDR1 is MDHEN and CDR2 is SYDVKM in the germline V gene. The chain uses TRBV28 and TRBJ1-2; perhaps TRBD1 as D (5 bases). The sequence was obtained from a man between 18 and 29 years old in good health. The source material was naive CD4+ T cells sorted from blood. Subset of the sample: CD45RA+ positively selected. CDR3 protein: CASSSGGLGYTF. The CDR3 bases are TGTGCCAGCAGTTCTGGGGGTTTGGGCTACACCTTC.